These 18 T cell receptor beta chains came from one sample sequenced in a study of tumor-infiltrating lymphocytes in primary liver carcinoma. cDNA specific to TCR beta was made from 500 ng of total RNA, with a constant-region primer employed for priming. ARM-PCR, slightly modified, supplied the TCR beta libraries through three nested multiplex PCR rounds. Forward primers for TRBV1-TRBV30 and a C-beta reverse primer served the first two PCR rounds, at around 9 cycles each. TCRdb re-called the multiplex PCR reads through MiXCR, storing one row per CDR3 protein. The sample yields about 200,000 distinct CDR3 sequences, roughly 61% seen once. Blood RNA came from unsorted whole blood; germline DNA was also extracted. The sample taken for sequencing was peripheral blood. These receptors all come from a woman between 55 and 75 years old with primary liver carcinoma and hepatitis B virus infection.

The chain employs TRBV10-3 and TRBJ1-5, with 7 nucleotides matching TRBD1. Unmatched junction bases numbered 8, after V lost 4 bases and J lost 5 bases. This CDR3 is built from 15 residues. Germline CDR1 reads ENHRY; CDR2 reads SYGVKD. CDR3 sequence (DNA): TGTGCCATCAGTGGGGGGACAGTCTGGGATCAGCCCCAGCATTTT. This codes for CAISGGTVWDQPQHF.

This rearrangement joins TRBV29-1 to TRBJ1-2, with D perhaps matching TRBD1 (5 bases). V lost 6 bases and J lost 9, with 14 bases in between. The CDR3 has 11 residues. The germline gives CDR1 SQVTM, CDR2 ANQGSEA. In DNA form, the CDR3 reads TGCAGCGTCGCACGGGGGTTTTGCTACACCTTC. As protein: CSVARGFCYTF.

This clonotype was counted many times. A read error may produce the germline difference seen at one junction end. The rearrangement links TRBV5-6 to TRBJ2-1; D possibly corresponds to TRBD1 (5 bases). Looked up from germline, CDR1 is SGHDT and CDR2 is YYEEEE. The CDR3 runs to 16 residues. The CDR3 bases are TGTGCCAGCAGCTTGGTTGCGACAGTAGATTACAATGCGCAGTTCTTC. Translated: CASSLVATVDYNAQFF.

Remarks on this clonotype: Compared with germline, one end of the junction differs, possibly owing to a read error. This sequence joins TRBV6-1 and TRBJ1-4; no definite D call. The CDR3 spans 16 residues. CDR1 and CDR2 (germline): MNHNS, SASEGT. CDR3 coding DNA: TGTACCAGCAGTGTGAACCAGGTGGGAACGGATGAAAAACTGTTTTTT. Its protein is CTSSVNQVGTDEKLFF.

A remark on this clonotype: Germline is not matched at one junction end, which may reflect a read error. CDR3 loop: CSFDSGTSGYNERFF. The CDR3 DNA follows: TGCAGCTTTGACTCCGGGACTAGCGGTTACAATGAGCGGTTCTTC. The V gene is TRBV29-1, the J gene TRBJ2-1; 11 bases are shared with TRBD2. This CDR3 contains 15 residues. Germline CDR1 reads SQVTM; CDR2 reads ANQGSEA.

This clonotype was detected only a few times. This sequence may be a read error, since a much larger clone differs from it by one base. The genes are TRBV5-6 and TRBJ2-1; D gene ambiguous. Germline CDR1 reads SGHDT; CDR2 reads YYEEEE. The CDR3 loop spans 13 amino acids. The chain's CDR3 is CAGSLDVYNEQFF. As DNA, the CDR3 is TGTGCCGGCAGCTTGGATGTGTACAATGAGCAGTTCTTC.

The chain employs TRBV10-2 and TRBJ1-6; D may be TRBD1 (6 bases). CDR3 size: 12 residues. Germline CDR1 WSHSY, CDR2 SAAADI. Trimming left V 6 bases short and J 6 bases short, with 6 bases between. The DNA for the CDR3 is TGCGCCAGCAGGGACAGTAATTCACCCCTCCACTTT. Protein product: CASRDSNSPLHF.

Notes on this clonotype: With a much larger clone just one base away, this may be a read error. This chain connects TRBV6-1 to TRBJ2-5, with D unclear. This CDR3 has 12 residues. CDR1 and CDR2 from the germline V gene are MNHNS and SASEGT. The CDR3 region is CASKERQETQHF. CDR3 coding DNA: TGTGCCAGCAAAGAGAGGCAAGAGACCCAGCACTTC.

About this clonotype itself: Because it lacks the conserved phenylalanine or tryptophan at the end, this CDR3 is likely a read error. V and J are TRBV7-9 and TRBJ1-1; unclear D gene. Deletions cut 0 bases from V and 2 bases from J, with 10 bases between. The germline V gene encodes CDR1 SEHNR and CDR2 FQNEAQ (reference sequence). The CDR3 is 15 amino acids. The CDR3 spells CASSLAGGDNTEAFI. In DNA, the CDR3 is TGTGCCAGCAGCTTAGCGGGCGGTGACAACACTGAAGCTTTCATT.

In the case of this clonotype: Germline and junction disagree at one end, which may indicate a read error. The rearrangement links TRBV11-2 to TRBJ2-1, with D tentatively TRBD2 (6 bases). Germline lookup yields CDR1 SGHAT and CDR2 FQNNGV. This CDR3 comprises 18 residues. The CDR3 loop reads CASSPQPSSAEGYNEQLF. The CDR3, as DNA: TGCGCTAGCAGCCCTCAACCCTCATCAGCGGAGGGCTACAATGAGCAGCTCTTC.

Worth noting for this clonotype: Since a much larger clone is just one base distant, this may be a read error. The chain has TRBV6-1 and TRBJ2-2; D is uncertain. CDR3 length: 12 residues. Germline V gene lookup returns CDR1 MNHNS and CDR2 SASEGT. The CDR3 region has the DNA TGTGCCTGCAGTGCTATGGATCTTGAGCTGTTTTTT. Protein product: CACSAMDLELFF.

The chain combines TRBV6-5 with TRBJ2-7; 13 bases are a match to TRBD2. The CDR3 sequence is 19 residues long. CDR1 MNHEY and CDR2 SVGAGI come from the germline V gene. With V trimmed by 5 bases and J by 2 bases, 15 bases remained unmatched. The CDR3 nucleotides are TGTGCCAGCAGTCACCTTAGAGGACCCGGACTAGCGGGAGCCTACGAGCAGTACTTC. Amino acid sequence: CASSHLRGPGLAGAYEQYF.

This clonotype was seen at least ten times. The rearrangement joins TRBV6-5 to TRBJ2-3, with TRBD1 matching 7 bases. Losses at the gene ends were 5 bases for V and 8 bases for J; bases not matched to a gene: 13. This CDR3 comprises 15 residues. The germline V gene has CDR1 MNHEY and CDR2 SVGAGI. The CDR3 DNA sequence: TGTGCCAGCAGTAACCGGGACAGACAGTCAGCTACGCAGTATTTT. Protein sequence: CASSNRDRQSATQYF.

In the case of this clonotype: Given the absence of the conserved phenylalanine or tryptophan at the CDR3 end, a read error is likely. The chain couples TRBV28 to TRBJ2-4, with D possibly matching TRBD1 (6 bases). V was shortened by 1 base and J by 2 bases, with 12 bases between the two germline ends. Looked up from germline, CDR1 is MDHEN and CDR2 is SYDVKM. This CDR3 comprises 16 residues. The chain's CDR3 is CASSLFGDTSKNIQYL. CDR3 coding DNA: TGTGCCAGCAGTTTATTCGGGGACACGTCCAAAAACATTCAGTACTTA.

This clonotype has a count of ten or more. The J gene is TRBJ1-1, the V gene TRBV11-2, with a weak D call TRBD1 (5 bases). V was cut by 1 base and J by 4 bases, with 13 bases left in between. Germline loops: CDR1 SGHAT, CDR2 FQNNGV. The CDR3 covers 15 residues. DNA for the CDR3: TGTGCCAGCAGCTTAGTTTTAGGGGCGACCACTGAAGCTTTCTTT. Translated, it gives CASSLVLGATTEAFF.

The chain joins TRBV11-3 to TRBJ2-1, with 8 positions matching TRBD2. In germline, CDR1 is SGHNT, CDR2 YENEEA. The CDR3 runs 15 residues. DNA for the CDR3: TGTGCTAGCTGCTTAAGGACTAGCAGGAGTCTTGAGCAGTTCTTC. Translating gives CASCLRTSRSLEQFF.

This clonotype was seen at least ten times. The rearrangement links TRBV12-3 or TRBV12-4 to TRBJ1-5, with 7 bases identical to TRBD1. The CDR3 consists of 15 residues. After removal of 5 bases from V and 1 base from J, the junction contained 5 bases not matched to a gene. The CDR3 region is CASSQGQSSNQPQHF. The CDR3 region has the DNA TGTGCCAGCAGTCAGGGACAGTCGAGCAATCAGCCCCAGCATTTT.

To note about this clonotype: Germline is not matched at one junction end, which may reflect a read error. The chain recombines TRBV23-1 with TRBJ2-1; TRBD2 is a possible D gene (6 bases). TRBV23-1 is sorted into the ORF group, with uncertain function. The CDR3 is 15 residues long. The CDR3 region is CTSSPAGSSYNEQFF. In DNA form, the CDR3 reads TGCACCAGCAGTCCGGCGGGAAGCTCCTACAATGAGCAGTTCTTC.